This is a list of T cell receptor beta chains from one sample in a study of blood T cell repertoires in COVID-19. Some clones are missing from TCRdb's copy, which holds only in-frame ones; the method was immunoSEQ multiplex PCR. The table lists about 91,000 clones, around nine tenths of them singletons, with approximately 4.8% in the top ten. Sequenced sample: peripheral blood. The receptors derive from a woman aged 80 or over with active COVID-19. Both conserved end residues are part of each CDR3. A D gene is named only where the DNA matches it firmly. Size tells how often a clone was seen (once, few, many) or the class of an expanded clone, and some rows leave it out.

-,TRBJ2-7,TRBD1,TRBV18,CASSLQTGDVDEQYF,TGTGCCAGCTCTCTACAGACAGGGGATGTCGACGAGCAGTACTTC
-,TRBJ1-2,TRBD1,TRBV5-4,CATVRRDRPYGYTF,TGTGCCACCGTCAGAAGGGACAGGCCCTATGGCTACACCTTC
-,TRBJ2-3,TRBD2,TRBV10-2,CASSGEDPGLVADTQYF,TGCGCCAGCAGTGGGGAGGATCCGGGACTAGTAGCAGATACGCAGTATTTT
-,TRBJ1-5,-,TRBV6-6,CASSYSTGSGNQPQHF,TGTGCCAGCAGTTACTCGACGGGGTCCGGCAATCAGCCCCAGCATTTT
once,TRBJ1-1,-,TRBV29-1,CSGVELSAEAFF,TGCAGCGGGGTGGAGTTGTCGGCTGAAGCTTTCTTT
-,TRBJ2-1,-,TRBV29-1,CSVRESVDNEQFF,TGCAGCGTTAGGGAGAGCGTGGATAATGAGCAGTTCTTC
-,TRBJ1-5,TRBD1,TRBV28,CASSLGGTGNQPQHF,TGTGCCAGCAGTTTAGGAGGGACAGGTAATCAGCCCCAGCATTTT
-,TRBJ1-6,TRBD1,TRBV27,CASGTRQGYNSPLHF,TGTGCCAGCGGGACCCGACAGGGGTATAATTCACCCCTCCACTTT
-,TRBJ2-7,TRBD2,TRBV24-1,CATSHTSGSGYEQYF,TGTGCCACCAGTCATACTAGCGGGAGTGGGTACGAGCAGTACTTC
-,TRBJ1-5,-,TRBV19,CASNSDRTSNQPQHF,TGTGCCAGTAACTCGGACAGAACTAGCAATCAGCCCCAGCATTTT
once,TRBJ1-6,-,TRBV19,CASSISGAQGNSPLHF,TGTGCCAGTAGTATTTCAGGAGCCCAGGGTAATTCACCCCTCCACTTT
-,TRBJ1-2,-,TRBV27,CATSRTANYGYTF,TGTGCCACGTCCCGGACAGCTAACTATGGCTACACCTTC
-,TRBJ2-3,-,TRBV7-9,CASSLDARGWADTQYF,TGTGCCAGCAGCTTAGACGCCAGGGGTTGGGCAGATACGCAGTATTTT
-,TRBJ2-3,-,TRBV5-1,CASGAGTSTDTQYF,TGCGCCAGCGGGGCAGGCACTAGCACAGATACGCAGTATTTT
-,TRBJ2-7,-,TRBV7-2,CASSNRGQPFRYEQYF,TGTGCCAGCAGCAACCGTGGGCAGCCCTTCAGATACGAGCAGTACTTC
-,TRBJ2-1,TRBD2,TRBV11-3,CASSLASGRANYEQFF,TGTGCCAGCAGCTTAGCTAGCGGGAGGGCCAACTATGAGCAGTTCTTC
-,TRBJ1-6,-,TRBV2,CASRDSEGSYNSPLHF,TGTGCCAGCAGGGACAGCGAGGGCTCCTATAATTCACCCCTCCACTTT
-,TRBJ2-1,TRBD2,TRBV7-2,CASSFKGSGGYNEQFF,TGTGCCAGCAGCTTCAAGGGTAGCGGGGGTTACAATGAGCAGTTCTTC
-,TRBJ1-1,TRBD1,TRBV7-6,CASSVGTGVNTEAFF,TGTGCCAGCAGCGTGGGGACAGGGGTGAACACTGAAGCTTTCTTT
-,TRBJ2-7,TRBD2,TRBV7-2,CASSFMGRGEQQYF,TGTGCCAGCAGCTTTATGGGGAGGGGAGAGCAGCAGTACTTC
-,TRBJ2-1,TRBD1,TRBV29-1,CSVIRQGANSANEQFF,TGCAGCGTCATAAGACAGGGGGCAAATAGTGCCAATGAGCAGTTCTTC
-,TRBJ1-2,TRBD1,TRBV19,CASTKGQGENGYTF,TGTGCCAGTACCAAGGGACAGGGAGAGAATGGCTACACCTTC
-,TRBJ2-1,TRBD1,TRBV5-4,CASSTLGDRVGNEQFF,TGTGCCAGCAGCACCTTGGGGGACAGGGTGGGCAATGAGCAGTTCTTC
-,TRBJ1-5,-,TRBV30,CAWRGTPAEGNQPQHF,TGTGCCTGGAGGGGGACACCGGCGGAGGGCAATCAGCCCCAGCATTTT
-,TRBJ2-7,TRBD1,TRBV6-2/TRBV6-3,CASSKGTGWSFASYEQYF,TGTGCCAGCAGTAAAGGGACAGGTTGGAGCTTCGCCTCCTACGAGCAGTACTTC
-,TRBJ1-1,TRBD1,TRBV18,CASSRDRGNTEAFF,TGTGCCAGCTCACGGGACAGGGGGAACACTGAAGCTTTCTTT
-,TRBJ2-1,-,TRBV6-4,CATRQDPSYNEQFF,TGTGCCACCCGACAGGACCCCTCTTACAATGAGCAGTTCTTC
-,TRBJ1-5,TRBD1,TRBV27,CASSFQGAGQPQHF,TGTGCCAGCAGTTTCCAGGGGGCGGGTCAGCCCCAGCATTTT
-,TRBJ2-7,TRBD1,TRBV5-1,CASSLGRGLYEQYF,TGCGCCAGCAGCTTGGGCAGGGGGCTCTACGAGCAGTACTTC
-,TRBJ2-1,-,TRBV5-1,CASSPSEGRGYNEQFF,TGCGCCAGCAGCCCCAGCGAGGGGCGGGGTTACAATGAGCAGTTCTTC
-,TRBJ2-3,TRBD2,TRBV23-1,CASSQSRAGGTDTQYF,TGCGCCAGCAGTCAATCGCGGGCGGGAGGCACAGATACGCAGTATTTT
-,TRBJ2-1,-,TRBV3-1/TRBV3-2,CASSQGAAQFF,TGTGCCAGCAGCCAAGGTGCGGCGCAGTTCTTC
-,TRBJ2-1,TRBD2,TRBV27,CASSLWEGEVNEQFF,TGTGCCAGCAGTTTATGGGAGGGAGAGGTCAATGAGCAGTTCTTC
-,TRBJ2-2,-,TRBV12-3/TRBV12-4,CASSFRGTGELFF,TGTGCCAGCAGTTTTAGAGGAACCGGGGAGCTGTTTTTT
-,TRBJ1-2,TRBD1,TRBV28,CASGQGSYGYTF,TGTGCCAGCGGACAGGGTAGCTATGGCTACACCTTC
once,TRBJ2-7,TRBD2,TRBV18,CASSRTRGGDEQYF,TGTGCCAGCTCACGCACCCGGGGGGGGGACGAGCAGTACTTC
-,TRBJ2-3,TRBD2,TRBV19,CASSIPGLAPTDTQYF,TGTGCCAGTAGTATTCCGGGACTAGCGCCGACAGATACGCAGTATTTT
-,TRBJ2-4,-,TRBV25-1,CASSDPTSLNIQYF,TGTGCCAGCAGTGACCCGACTAGTTTGAACATTCAGTACTTC
-,TRBJ2-3,TRBD2,TRBV7-3,CASSRDYSTDTQYF,TGTGCCAGCAGCCGGGACTATTCAACAGATACGCAGTATTTT
-,TRBJ2-3,TRBD2,TRBV11-2,CASSLSLAGGADTQYF,TGTGCCAGCAGCTTATCACTAGCGGGAGGTGCAGATACGCAGTATTTT
-,TRBJ2-7,TRBD2,TRBV7-2,CASSLGLAGGPREQYF,TGTGCCAGCAGCTTAGGCCTAGCGGGAGGGCCGAGGGAGCAGTACTTC
-,TRBJ2-7,TRBD1,TRBV5-5,CASSLGVQTGTESTYEQYF,TGTGCCAGCAGCTTGGGGGTACAAACCGGGACAGAAAGTACCTACGAGCAGTACTTC
-,TRBJ2-3,-,TRBV3-1/TRBV3-2,CASSSYIGEGTDTQYF,TGTGCCAGCAGCTCCTATATCGGAGAGGGCACAGATACGCAGTATTTT
-,TRBJ1-6,-,TRBV28,CASSLWDSLNSPLHF,TGTGCCAGCAGTTTATGGGACTCCCTTAATTCACCCCTCCACTTT
-,TRBJ2-3,-,TRBV29-1,CSATLIRYTDTQYF,TGCAGCGCCACCCTAATCAGGTACACAGATACGCAGTATTTT
few,TRBJ1-1,TRBD1,TRBV29-1,CSVEARGTGNTEAFF,TGCAGCGTTGAAGCCAGGGGGACGGGAAACACTGAAGCTTTCTTT
-,TRBJ1-5,-,TRBV27,CASSLSFSGVGYSNQPQHF,TGTGCCAGCAGTTTATCGTTCTCAGGGGTGGGCTATAGCAATCAGCCCCAGCATTTT
-,TRBJ2-1,TRBD1,TRBV6-2/TRBV6-3,CASSPDRAYNEQFF,TGTGCCAGCAGTCCGGACAGGGCCTACAATGAGCAGTTCTTC
-,TRBJ2-7,-,TRBV6-6,CASSYSPQGEGYEQYF,TGTGCCAGCAGTTACTCGCCACAGGGGGAGGGGTACGAGCAGTACTTC
-,TRBJ2-1,-,TRBV6-5,CASSQDYLSYNEQFF,TGTGCCAGCAGTCAGGACTACCTCTCCTACAATGAGCAGTTCTTC
-,TRBJ2-1,TRBD1,TRBV7-9,CASSSESTWTGYNEQFF,TGTGCCAGCAGCTCCGAATCCACCTGGACAGGGTACAATGAGCAGTTCTTC
-,TRBJ2-5,-,TRBV11-3,CASSLGAGAREETQYF,TGTGCCAGCAGCTTAGGGGCGGGGGCGCGAGAAGAGACCCAGTACTTC
-,TRBJ2-4,TRBD2,TRBV7-2,CASSVASGRDIQYF,TGTGCCAGCAGCGTGGCTAGCGGGAGAGACATTCAGTACTTC
-,TRBJ2-5,TRBD2,TRBV7-9,CASSLLAGQETQYF,TGTGCCAGCAGCTTGTTAGCGGGACAAGAGACCCAGTACTTC